Sequencing of this T cell receptor (beta chain) was carried out in a study of T cell changes during pregnancy in multiple sclerosis. TCRdb's table, derived via immunoSEQ multiplex PCR, lists solely in-frame clones and lacks some. The table has 65,000 to 95,000 clones, about 89% seen once; the top ten hold under 2.5%. The germline V gene has CDR1 KGHSH and CDR2 LQKENI. Trimming cost V 5 bases and J 5 bases, with 16 bases left between them. This CDR3 comprises 14 residues. The sequence was obtained from a female donor with multiple sclerosis, enrolled in a pregnancy study. Source: peripheral blood, taken before pregnancy. The rearrangement joins TRBV18 to TRBJ2-7; D is perhaps TRBD1 (5 bases). The chain's CDR3 is CASSLASGRDEQYF. As DNA, the CDR3 is TGTGCCAGCTCATTAGCTTCAGGGCGCGACGAGCAGTACTTC.